These T cell receptor beta chains were read from a single sample in a study of blood T cell repertoires in COVID-19. Some clones are missing from TCRdb's copy, which holds only in-frame ones; the method was immunoSEQ multiplex PCR. The table records 150,000 to 200,000 clones, approximately 83% of them present only once. Sequencing was performed on peripheral blood. The source of these receptors is a man in his fifties or sixties with active or convalescent COVID-19. The CDR3 runs from the conserved cysteine through the conserved F or W. D genes are given only for firm matches. The size field is filled for only some rows; it gives once, few, many or a size class.

V	D	J	size	DNA	CDR3
TRBV24-1	TRBD1	TRBJ1-5	-	TGTGCCACCAGTGATTCCCGGACAGGGGGCCAGCCCCAGCATTTT	CATSDSRTGGQPQHF
TRBV9	-	TRBJ2-1	-	TGTGCCAGCAGTCCTGGGCGGGGTGACTCCTACAATGAGCAGTTCTTC	CASSPGRGDSYNEQFF
TRBV7-2	-	TRBJ2-2	-	TGTGCCAGCAGCTTCAAGCGTCGTAGTAACACCGGGGAGCTGTTTTTT	CASSFKRRSNTGELFF
TRBV6-2/TRBV6-3	-	TRBJ2-7	-	TGTGCCAGCAGTTACTCGATGGACAACACCTACGAGCAGTACTTC	CASSYSMDNTYEQYF
TRBV4-1	TRBD1	TRBJ1-2	few	TGCGCCAGCAGCCAAGGACAGGGGCCTAACTATGGCTACACCTTC	CASSQGQGPNYGYTF
TRBV3-1/TRBV3-2	-	TRBJ2-2	-	TGTGCCAGCAGCAACAAAGGGGTAACCGGGGAGCTGTTTTTT	CASSNKGVTGELFF
TRBV25-1	TRBD2	TRBJ2-7	few	TGTGCCAGCAGTGACTTAAGCGGGGGTATTTACGAGCAGTACTTC	CASSDLSGGIYEQYF
TRBV2	TRBD1	TRBJ1-1	-	TGTGCCAGCAGTAGACAGGGATCTCGGAACACTGAAGCTTTCTTT	CASSRQGSRNTEAFF
TRBV27	TRBD1	TRBJ1-1	-	TGTGCCAGCAGTCAGGGGGCCGGCCTTGGCACTGAAGCTTTCTTT	CASSQGAGLGTEAFF
TRBV28	-	TRBJ2-1	-	TGTGCCAGCAGCGGGGGGCACTACAATGAGCAGTTCTTC	CASSGGHYNEQFF
TRBV5-1	TRBD1	TRBJ2-3	-	TGCGCCAGCAGCTCCCGGACAGGGGGCATAGTAACAGATACGCAGTATTTT	CASSSRTGGIVTDTQYF
TRBV6-5	-	TRBJ1-1	-	TGTGCCAGCAGCTCCGTTTTCGACACTGAAGCTTTCTTT	CASSSVFDTEAFF
TRBV3-1/TRBV3-2	-	TRBJ2-7	-	TGTGCCAGCAGCCAAGGTCCTTCAGGGGACGAGCAGTACTTC	CASSQGPSGDEQYF
TRBV24-1	TRBD2	TRBJ2-1	once	TGTGCCACCAGTGATCCACGACTAGCGGGAGGAAATGAGCAGTTCTTC	CATSDPRLAGGNEQFF
TRBV11-1	-	TRBJ1-3	-	TGTGCCAGCAGCCTGCAAGGGGGAATCTCTGGAAACACCATATATTTT	CASSLQGGISGNTIYF
TRBV24-1	-	TRBJ2-5	-	TGTGCCACCAGTGTCGGGGAGCAGAAAGAGACCCAGTACTTC	CATSVGEQKETQYF
TRBV6-2/TRBV6-3	-	TRBJ1-1	-	TGTGCCAGCACCCCTGCGAGGGGGTATACTGAAGCTTTCTTT	CASTPARGYTEAFF
TRBV4-1	-	TRBJ1-1	once	TGCGCCAGCAGCCAAGCGACAGCCTTGAACACTGAAGCTTTCTTT	CASSQATALNTEAFF
TRBV5-1	-	TRBJ2-1	-	TGCGCCAGCAGCTTTCGCAGGGACAATGAGCAGTTCTTC	CASSFRRDNEQFF
TRBV5-1	TRBD1	TRBJ2-2	few	TGCGCCAGCAGTCCTCCACCTGGGACAGGGGGCCCTAGAACCAACACCGGGGAGCTGTTTTTT	CASSPPPGTGGPRTNTGELFF
TRBV5-5	-	TRBJ1-2	-	TGTGCCAGCAGCGAGGGTCCTCAGGACTATGGCTACACCTTC	CASSEGPQDYGYTF
TRBV6-1	-	TRBJ1-6	-	TGTGCCAGCAGTGAATTTCAGGGGAAGAATTCACCCCTCCACTTT	CASSEFQGKNSPLHF
TRBV7-7	-	TRBJ1-6	-	TGTGCCAGCAGCCCCTGGGGCACAGGGAGGGGTAGTAATTCACCCCTCCACTTT	CASSPWGTGRGSNSPLHF
TRBV24-1	TRBD2	TRBJ2-2	-	TGTGCCACCCAAGCGGGGGTCAACACCGGGGAGCTGTTTTTT	CATQAGVNTGELFF
TRBV30	TRBD1	TRBJ2-1	-	TGTGCCTGGAGTGCCAGCCCAGGGGGCAACGTGGGTGAGCAGTTCTTC	CAWSASPGGNVGEQFF
TRBV5-5	-	TRBJ1-5	-	TGTGCCAGCAGCTTGGGTCAGGAAGAACCCCAGCATTTT	CASSLGQEEPQHF
TRBV7-2	-	TRBJ1-2	-	TGTGCCAGCAGTTCGAGAAACCCGTCGGGCTACACCTTC	CASSSRNPSGYTF
TRBV7-3	-	TRBJ1-1	-	TGTGCCAGCAGCTTAAATCAGGGGTCGAACACTGAAGCTTTCTTT	CASSLNQGSNTEAFF